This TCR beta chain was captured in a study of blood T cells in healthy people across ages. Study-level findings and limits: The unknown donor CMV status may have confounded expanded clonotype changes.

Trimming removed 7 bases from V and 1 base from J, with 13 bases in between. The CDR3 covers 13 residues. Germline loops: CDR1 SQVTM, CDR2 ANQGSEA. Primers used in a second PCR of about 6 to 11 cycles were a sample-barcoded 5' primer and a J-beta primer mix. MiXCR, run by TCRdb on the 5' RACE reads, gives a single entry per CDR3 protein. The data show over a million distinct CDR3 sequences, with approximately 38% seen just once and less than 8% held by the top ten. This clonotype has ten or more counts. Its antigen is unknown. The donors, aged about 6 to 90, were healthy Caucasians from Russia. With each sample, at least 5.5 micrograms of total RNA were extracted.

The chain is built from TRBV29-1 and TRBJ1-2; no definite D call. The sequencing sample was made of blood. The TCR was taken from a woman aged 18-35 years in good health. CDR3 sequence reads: CSASSGYNYGYTF. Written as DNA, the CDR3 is TGCAGCGCTTCATCGGGGTATAACTATGGCTACACCTTC.